This T cell receptor (beta chain) was recovered during a study of blood T cell repertoires in COVID-19. Study-wide background: The United States, Italy and Spain supplied acute and convalescent COVID-19 samples. T cells, B-cell-depleted T cells, or PBMCs provided the cDNA or gDNA that served as material.

Original processing notes: Reference gene primers were amplified, and this amplification served to estimate nucleated cell counts. The repertoire was sequenced with immunoSEQ multiplex PCR; TCRdb's copy has only in-frame clones and lacks some. That table furnishes V, J and clone size, whereas the DNA furnished D and trimming. The data show more than 300,000 clones, nearly 90% seen once. Seattle patients were enrolled while actively infected and followed longitudinally. The sequencing sample was made of peripheral blood. The clonotype originates from a woman aged 30 to 39 with COVID-19, enrolled during active disease.

The CDR3 coding sequence is TGTGCCAGCAGCCAAAGGGGCCAGGGCTCTCGCAATGAGCAGTTCTTC. Translating gives CASSQRGQGSRNEQFF. V and J are TRBV3-1 (or the pseudogene TRBV3-2) and TRBJ2-1; D is perhaps TRBD1 (5 bases). The germline CDR1 and CDR2 sequences are LGHDT and YNNKEL (reference sequence). The V gene lost 2 bases and the J gene lost 6 bases, with 17 bases spanning the gap. The length of the CDR3 is 16 residues.